This is a list of T cell receptor beta chains from one sample in a study of a mutant IDH1 vaccine in newly diagnosed glioma. Which antigens these TCRs recognize remains unknown. This table comes from immunoSEQ multiplex PCR, and its TCRdb copy is limited to in-frame clones, with some not included. The profile shows around 28,000 clones, roughly 85% of them singletons. Source: PBMCs, taken from a glioma patient whose treatment included an IDH1 peptide vaccine. These TCRs come from a woman younger than 45 with glioma. The CDR3 runs from the conserved cysteine through the conserved F or W. A D gene is named only where the DNA matches it firmly. Expanded clones are given a class, and other clones once, few, many or no size at all.

>NA|NA|TRBJ2-6|TRBV19
CASSPRPPGTFSGANVLTF
TGTGCCAGTAGTCCCCGTCCTCCGGGGACCTTTTCTGGGGCCAACGTCCTGACTTTC
>NA|NA|TRBJ2-7|TRBV7-9
CASSSRAPYEQYF
TGTGCCAGCAGCTCAAGGGCACCGTACGAGCAGTACTTC
>NA|once|TRBJ1-2|TRBV9
CASNPAGAGSYGYTF
TGTGCCAGCAACCCCGCCGGCGCGGGTAGCTATGGCTACACCTTC
>NA|NA|TRBJ1-1|TRBV7-9
CASSSRWGGHTEAFF
TGTGCCAGCAGCAGTCGGTGGGGGGGACACACTGAAGCTTTCTTT
>TRBD1|NA|TRBJ2-7|TRBV6-6
CASSSPRQGPTYEQYF
TGTGCCAGCAGTTCCCCACGACAGGGGCCTACCTACGAGCAGTACTTC
>TRBD1|NA|TRBJ1-5|TRBV6-5
CASSRDRAYGGPQHF
TGTGCCAGCAGCCGCGACAGGGCCTACGGGGGGCCCCAGCATTTT
>NA|NA|TRBJ2-3|TRBV30
CAWSVLGKTDTQYF
TGTGCCTGGAGTGTACTCGGGAAAACAGATACGCAGTATTTT
>NA|NA|TRBJ1-6|TRBV10-2
CAGAPHVDGNSPLHF
TGCGCCGGCGCCCCGCACGTTGACGGCAATTCACCCCTCCACTTT
>NA|NA|TRBJ2-7|TRBV5-1
CASSAGGGYEQYF
TGCGCCAGCAGCGCAGGGGGAGGGTACGAGCAGTACTTC
>NA|NA|TRBJ2-7|TRBV5-1
CASSFLGRQSSYEQYF
TGCGCCAGCAGCTTCCTCGGGAGACAGAGCTCCTACGAGCAGTACTTC
>NA|NA|TRBJ1-6|TRBV6-1
CASSLGGTRSPLHF
TGTGCCAGCAGTCTAGGGGGAACGCGGTCACCCCTCCACTTT
>NA|once|TRBJ1-2|TRBV29-1
CSVGGPILNYGYTF
TGCAGCGTGGGGGGACCGATATTGAACTATGGCTACACCTTC
>TRBD1|few|TRBJ2-7|TRBV7-2
CASSSQGAVRSYEQYF
TGTGCCAGCAGTTCTCAGGGGGCGGTTAGGTCCTACGAGCAGTACTTC
>TRBD2|NA|TRBJ2-1|TRBV10-3
CAISVTAGGNNEQFF
TGTGCCATCAGTGTTACGGCGGGGGGCAACAATGAGCAGTTCTTC
>NA|NA|TRBJ1-2|TRBV6-1
CASGSPGNYGYTF
TGTGCCAGCGGGTCCCCAGGGAACTATGGCTACACCTTC
>NA|NA|TRBJ2-3|TRBV5-1
CASSFGSDTQYF
TGCGCCAGCAGCTTCGGATCAGATACGCAGTATTTT
>NA|NA|TRBJ2-3|TRBV9
CASSVTVSTDTQYF
TGTGCCAGCAGCGTAACAGTGAGCACAGATACGCAGTATTTT
>TRBD1|few|TRBJ1-4|TRBV5-4
CASSTAGTGSTELFF
TGTGCCAGCAGCACCGCCGGGACAGGCAGTACGGAACTGTTTTTT
>NA|NA|TRBJ2-7|TRBV5-4
CASSRTGPYEQYF
TGTGCCAGCAGCCGTACTGGGCCCTACGAGCAGTACTTC
>NA|NA|TRBJ2-7|TRBV6-5
CASSPVAGAYEQYF
TGTGCCAGCAGTCCAGTGGCAGGAGCTTACGAGCAGTACTTC